This T cell receptor beta chain was identified in a study of cytomegalovirus exposure and HLA in healthy donors. V lost 6 bases and J lost 3; bases outside the gene matches: 4. The CDR3 length is 14 residues. Germline V gene sequence: CDR1 SEHNR, CDR2 FQNEAQ (reference sequence). Regarding this clone: The antigen is not known.

Findings and caveats of the study: In a later analysis, HLA-C alleles had the fewest associated TCRs, DRB1 alleles the most. CMV antigen specificity of a few CMV-associated chains was confirmed in vitro.

PCR involved 60 Vbeta and 13 Jbeta primers. The repertoire was sequenced with immunoSEQ multiplex PCR; TCRdb's copy has only in-frame clones and lacks some. The sample data list roughly 120,000 clones. The chain uses TRBV7-9 and TRBJ2-2; 7 bases are a match to TRBD2. The source of this sequence is a man younger than 40 in good health and CMV-seronegative. Material for sequencing was PBMCs. CDR3 residues: CASSPSGYTGELFF. CDR3 sequence (DNA): TGTGCCAGCAGTCCTAGCGGTTACACCGGGGAGCTGTTTTTT.